What follows is one T cell receptor (beta chain) and its context. What it binds is unknown. Trimming removed 4 bases from V and 4 bases from J, with 8 bases in between. The germline V gene has CDR1 SGDLS and CDR2 YYNGEE. The CDR3 contains 13 residues. Clones were read by immunoSEQ multiplex PCR, and TCRdb kept only the in-frame ones, dropping some. Here the sample spans some 96,000 clones, 70% to 90% being singletons. These data come from a study of T cell responses to AZD1222 COVID-19 vaccine. Whole-study findings and limits: Spike-wide coverage was observed for vaccine-associated CD4 TCRs, with dominant responses at 160-218 and 743-854. Possibly, clonal diversity was underestimated; donors were largely white British and included more females. Spike-specific TCR repertoires showed rising breadth and depth after two AZD1222 doses.

The chain recombines TRBV9 with TRBJ1-4; D not resolved. The sample consisted of peripheral blood, taken on day 0 of AZD1222 vaccination. The sequence was collected from an adult in good health. The CDR3 reads CASSPGGNEKLFF. DNA of the CDR3: TGTGCCAGCAGCCCTGGCGGTAATGAAAAACTGTTTTTT.